Sequencing of this T cell receptor beta chain was carried out in a study of shared clonotypes between healthy human individuals. CDR3 size: 10 residues. The germline V and J ends were trimmed by 7 bases and 4 bases, with 7 bases remaining between them. Germline V gene sequence: CDR1 SQVTM, CDR2 ANQGSEA. Repertoires were generated with immunoSEQ multiplex PCR, while TCRdb's copy carries only in-frame clones and drops some. The sample yields roughly 2,000,000 clones, approximately 95% seen once. CD45RO-negative CD8 cells positively selected for CCR7 made up the naive population, which excluded terminally differentiated effector memory CD45RA+ cells.

The receptor was isolated from a young man in good health. The sample comprised naive CD8+ T cells sorted from blood. The chain uses TRBV29-1 and TRBJ2-5; D is uncertain. CDR3 residues: CSATTETQYF. The CDR3 DNA sequence: TGCAGCGCCACCACAGAGACCCAGTACTTC.